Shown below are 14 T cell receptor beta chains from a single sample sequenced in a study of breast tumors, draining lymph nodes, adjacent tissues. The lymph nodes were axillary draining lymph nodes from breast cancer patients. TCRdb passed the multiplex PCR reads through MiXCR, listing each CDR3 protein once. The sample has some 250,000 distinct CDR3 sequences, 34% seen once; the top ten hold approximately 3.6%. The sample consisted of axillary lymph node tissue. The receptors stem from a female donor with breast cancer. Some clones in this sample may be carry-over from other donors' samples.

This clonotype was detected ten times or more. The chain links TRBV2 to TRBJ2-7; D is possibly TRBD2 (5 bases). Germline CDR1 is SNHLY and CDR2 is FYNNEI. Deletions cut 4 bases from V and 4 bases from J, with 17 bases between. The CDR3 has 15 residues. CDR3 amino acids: CASSGSPRAAYEQYF. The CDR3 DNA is TGTGCCAGCAGTGGGTCCCCGCGGGCAGCTTACGAGCAGTACTTC.

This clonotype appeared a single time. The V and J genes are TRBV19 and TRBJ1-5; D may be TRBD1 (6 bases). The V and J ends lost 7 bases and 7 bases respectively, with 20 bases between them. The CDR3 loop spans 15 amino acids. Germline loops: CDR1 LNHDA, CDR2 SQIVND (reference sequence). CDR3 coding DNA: TGTGCCAGTAACATATTCAGGGGAAGTTCGCAGCCCCAGCATTTT. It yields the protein CASNIFRGSSQPQHF.

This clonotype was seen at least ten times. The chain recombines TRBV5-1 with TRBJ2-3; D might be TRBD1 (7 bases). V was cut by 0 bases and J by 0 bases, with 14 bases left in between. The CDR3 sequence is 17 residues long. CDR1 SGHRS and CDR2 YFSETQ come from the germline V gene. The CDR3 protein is CASSLGGAGQSTDTQYF. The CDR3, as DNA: TGCGCCAGCAGCTTGGGGGGCGCGGGACAGAGCACAGATACGCAGTATTTT. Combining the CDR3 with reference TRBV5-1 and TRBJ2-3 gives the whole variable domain KAGVTQTPRYLIKTRGQQVTLSCSPISGHRSVSWYQQTPGQGLQFLFEYFSETQRNKGNFPGRFSGRQFSNSRSEMNVSTLELGDSALYLCASSLGGAGQSTDTQYFGPGTRLTVL.

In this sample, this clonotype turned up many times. The CDR3 here is CAWSPRTDTQYF. The CDR3 DNA reads TGTGCCTGGAGCCCGAGGACAGATACGCAGTATTTT. The chain has TRBV30 and TRBJ2-3; no clear D gene. Between the trimmed V and J ends, which lost 3 bases and 3 bases, there was a span of 7 bases. The CDR3 spans 12 residues. The germline gives CDR1 GTSNPN, CDR2 SVGIG (reference sequence). Using reference TRBV30 and TRBJ2-3 for the parts outside the CDR3, the full variable domain is SQTIHQWPATLVQPVGSPLSLECTVEGTSNPNLYWYRQAAGRGLQLLFYSVGIGQISSEVPQNLSASRPQDRQFILSSKKLLLSDSGFYLCAWSPRTDTQYFGPGTRLTVL.

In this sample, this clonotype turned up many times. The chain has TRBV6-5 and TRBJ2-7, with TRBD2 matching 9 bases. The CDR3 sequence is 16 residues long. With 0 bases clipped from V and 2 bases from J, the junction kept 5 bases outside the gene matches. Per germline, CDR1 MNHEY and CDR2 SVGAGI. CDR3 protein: CASSYSYASGTYEQYF. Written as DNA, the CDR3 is TGTGCCAGCAGTTACTCTTATGCTAGCGGGACCTACGAGCAGTACTTC.

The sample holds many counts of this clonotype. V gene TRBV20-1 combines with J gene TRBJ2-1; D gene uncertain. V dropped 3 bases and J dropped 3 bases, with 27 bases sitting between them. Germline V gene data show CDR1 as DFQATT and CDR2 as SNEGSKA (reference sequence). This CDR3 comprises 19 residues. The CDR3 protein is CSARPFSTQPIRHYNEQFF. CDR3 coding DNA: TGCAGTGCTAGGCCCTTCAGTACCCAGCCCATACGACACTACAATGAGCAGTTCTTC.

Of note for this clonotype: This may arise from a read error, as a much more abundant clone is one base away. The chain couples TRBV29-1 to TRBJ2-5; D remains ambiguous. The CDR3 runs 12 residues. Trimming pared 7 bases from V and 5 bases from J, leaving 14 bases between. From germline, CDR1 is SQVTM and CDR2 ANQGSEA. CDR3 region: CSARIPRETQYF. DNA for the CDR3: TGCAGCGCTAGGATACCCCGCGAGACCCAGTACTTC.

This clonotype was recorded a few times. CDR3: CASSFISTYGYTF. The CDR3 DNA follows: TGTGCCAGCAGCTTTATCTCTACCTATGGCTACACCTTC. The J gene is TRBJ1-2, the V gene TRBV5-4; D call uncertain. Trimming pared 2 bases from V and 4 bases from J, leaving 9 bases between. Germline V lookup: CDR1 SGHNT, CDR2 YYREEE (reference sequence). The CDR3 runs to 13 residues.

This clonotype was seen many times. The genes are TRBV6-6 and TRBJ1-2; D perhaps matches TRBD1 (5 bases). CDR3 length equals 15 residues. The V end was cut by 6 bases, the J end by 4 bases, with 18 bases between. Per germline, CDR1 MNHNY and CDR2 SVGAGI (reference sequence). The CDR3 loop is CASSPRGERGYGYTF. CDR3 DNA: TGTGCCAGCAGCCCACGGGGGGAACGCGGCTATGGCTACACCTTC.

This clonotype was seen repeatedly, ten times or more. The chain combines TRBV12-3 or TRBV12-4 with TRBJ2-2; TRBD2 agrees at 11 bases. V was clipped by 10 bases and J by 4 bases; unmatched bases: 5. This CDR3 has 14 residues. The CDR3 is CATIAGGVTGELFF. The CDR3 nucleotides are TGTGCCACCATAGCGGGAGGGGTCACCGGGGAGCTGTTTTTT.

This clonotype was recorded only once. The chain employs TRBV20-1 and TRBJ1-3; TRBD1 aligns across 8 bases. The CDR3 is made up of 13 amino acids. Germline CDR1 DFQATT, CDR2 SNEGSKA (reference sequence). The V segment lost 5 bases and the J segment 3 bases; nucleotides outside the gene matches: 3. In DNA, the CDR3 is TGCAGTGCTCCAGGGGGCGGTGGAAACACCATATATTTT. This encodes CSAPGGGGNTIYF.

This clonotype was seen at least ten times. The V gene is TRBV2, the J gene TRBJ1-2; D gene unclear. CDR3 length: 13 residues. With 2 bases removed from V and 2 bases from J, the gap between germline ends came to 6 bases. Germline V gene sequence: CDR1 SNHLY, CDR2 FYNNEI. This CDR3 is CASSERTNYGYTF. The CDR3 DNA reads TGTGCCAGCAGTGAAAGGACGAACTATGGCTACACCTTC.

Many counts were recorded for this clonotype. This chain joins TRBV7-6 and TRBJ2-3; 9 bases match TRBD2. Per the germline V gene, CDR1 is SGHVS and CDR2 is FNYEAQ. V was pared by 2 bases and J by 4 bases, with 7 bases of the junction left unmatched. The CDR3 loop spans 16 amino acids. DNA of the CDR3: TGTGCCAGCAGCTTACGGGGCGGGGGGGCGTCAGATACGCAGTATTTT. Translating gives CASSLRGGGASDTQYF.

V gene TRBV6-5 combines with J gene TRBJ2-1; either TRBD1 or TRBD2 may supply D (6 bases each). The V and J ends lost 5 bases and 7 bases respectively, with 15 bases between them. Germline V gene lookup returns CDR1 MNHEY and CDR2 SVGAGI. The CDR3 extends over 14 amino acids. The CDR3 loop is CASSTEGGGNEQFF. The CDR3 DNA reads TGTGCCAGCAGTACCGAGGGGGGCGGGAATGAGCAGTTCTTC.